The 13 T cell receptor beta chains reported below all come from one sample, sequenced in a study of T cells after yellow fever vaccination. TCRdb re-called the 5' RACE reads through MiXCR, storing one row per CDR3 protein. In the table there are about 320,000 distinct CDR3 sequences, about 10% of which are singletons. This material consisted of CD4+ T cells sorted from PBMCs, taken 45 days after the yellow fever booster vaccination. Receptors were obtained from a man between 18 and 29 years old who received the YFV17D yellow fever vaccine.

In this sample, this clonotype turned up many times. CDR3 loop: CASRTRTSGQETQYF. In DNA, the CDR3 is TGTGCCAGCAGGACACGGACTAGCGGACAAGAGACCCAGTACTTC. The rearrangement links TRBV12-3 or TRBV12-4 to TRBJ2-5; 10 bases are a match to TRBD2. Trimming took 6 bases from V and 2 from J; bases not matched to a gene: 6. The CDR3 extends over 15 amino acids.

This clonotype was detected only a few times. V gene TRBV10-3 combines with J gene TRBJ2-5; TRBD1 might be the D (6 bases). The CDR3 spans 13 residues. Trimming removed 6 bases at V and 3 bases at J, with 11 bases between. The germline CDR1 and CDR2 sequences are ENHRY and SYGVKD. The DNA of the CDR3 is TGTGCCATCAGAGGCAGGGGCGAAGAGACCCAGTACTTC. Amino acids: CAIRGRGEETQYF.

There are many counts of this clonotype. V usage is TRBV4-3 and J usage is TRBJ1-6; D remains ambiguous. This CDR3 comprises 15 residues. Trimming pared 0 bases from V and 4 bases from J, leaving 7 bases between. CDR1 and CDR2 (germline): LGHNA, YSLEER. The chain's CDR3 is CASSQDRAYNSPLHF. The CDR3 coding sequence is TGCGCCAGCAGCCAAGATCGCGCGTATAATTCACCCCTCCACTTT.

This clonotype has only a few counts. The CDR3 loop reads CASSIETSSWEQFF. The CDR3 DNA is TGTGCCAGTAGTATAGAGACTAGCTCTTGGGAGCAGTTCTTC. The V and J genes are TRBV19 and TRBJ2-1, with TRBD2 matching over 7 bases. From germline, CDR1 is LNHDA and CDR2 SQIVND (reference sequence). Trimming cost V 0 bases and J 10 bases; bases outside gene matches: 6. This CDR3 is 14 amino acids long.

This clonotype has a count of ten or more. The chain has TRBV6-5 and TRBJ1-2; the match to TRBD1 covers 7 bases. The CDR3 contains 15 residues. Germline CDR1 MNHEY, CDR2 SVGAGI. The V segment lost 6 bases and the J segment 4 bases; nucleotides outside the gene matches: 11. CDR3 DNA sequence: TGTGCCAGCAGCCGCCGACAGGGATATGCCTATGGCTACACCTTC. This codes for CASSRRQGYAYGYTF.

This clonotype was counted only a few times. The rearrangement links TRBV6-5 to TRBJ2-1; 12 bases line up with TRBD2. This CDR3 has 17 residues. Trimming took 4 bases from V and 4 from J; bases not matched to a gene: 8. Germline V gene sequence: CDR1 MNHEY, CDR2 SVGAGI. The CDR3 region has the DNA TGTGCCAGCAGTTTCGTACGGACTAGCGGGGTTTACAATGAGCAGTTCTTC. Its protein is CASSFVRTSGVYNEQFF.

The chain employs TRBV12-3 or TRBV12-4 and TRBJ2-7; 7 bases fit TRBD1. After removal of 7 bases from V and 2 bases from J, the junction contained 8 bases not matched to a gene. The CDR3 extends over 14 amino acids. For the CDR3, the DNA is TGTGCCAGCACCCACGGACAGGAAACCTACGAGCAGTACTTC. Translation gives CASTHGQETYEQYF.

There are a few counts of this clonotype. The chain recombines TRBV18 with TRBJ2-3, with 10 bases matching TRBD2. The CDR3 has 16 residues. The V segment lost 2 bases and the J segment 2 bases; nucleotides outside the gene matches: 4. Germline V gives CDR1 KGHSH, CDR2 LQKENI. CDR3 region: CASSPKLAGVTDTQYF. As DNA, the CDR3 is TGTGCCAGCTCACCAAAGCTAGCGGGGGTCACAGATACGCAGTATTTT. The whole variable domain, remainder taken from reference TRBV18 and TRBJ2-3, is NAGVMQNPRHLVRRRGQEARLRCSPMKGHSHVYWYRQLPEEGLKFMVYLQKENIIDESGMPKERFSAEFPKEGPSILRIQQVVRGDSAAYFCASSPKLAGVTDTQYFGPGTRLTVL.

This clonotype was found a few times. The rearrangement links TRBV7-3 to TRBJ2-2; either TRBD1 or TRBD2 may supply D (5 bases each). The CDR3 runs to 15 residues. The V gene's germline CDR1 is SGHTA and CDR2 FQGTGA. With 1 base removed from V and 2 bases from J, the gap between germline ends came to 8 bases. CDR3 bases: TGTGCCAGCAGCTTAAGGGGGATAAACACCGGGGAGCTGTTTTTT. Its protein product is CASSLRGINTGELFF.

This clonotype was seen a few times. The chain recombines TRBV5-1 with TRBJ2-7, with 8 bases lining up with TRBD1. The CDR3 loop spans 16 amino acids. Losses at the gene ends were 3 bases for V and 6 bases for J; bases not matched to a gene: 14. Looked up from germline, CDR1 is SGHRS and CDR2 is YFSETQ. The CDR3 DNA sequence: TGCGCCAGCAGCTCGCGAAGCAGGGGGCACGACGGCGAGCAGTACTTC. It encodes CASSSRSRGHDGEQYF.

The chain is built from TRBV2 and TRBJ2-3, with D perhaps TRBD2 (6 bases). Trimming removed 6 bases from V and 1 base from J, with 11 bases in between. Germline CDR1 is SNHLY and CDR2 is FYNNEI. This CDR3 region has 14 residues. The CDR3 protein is CASRSGLRTDTQYF. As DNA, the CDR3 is TGTGCCAGCAGATCGGGACTCCGCACAGATACGCAGTATTTT.

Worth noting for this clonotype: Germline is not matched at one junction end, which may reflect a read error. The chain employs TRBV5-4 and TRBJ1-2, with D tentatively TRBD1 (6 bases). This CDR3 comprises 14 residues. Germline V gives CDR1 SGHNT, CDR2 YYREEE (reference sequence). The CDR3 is CASTLGGQNYGYTF. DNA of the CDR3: TGTGCCAGCACCTTGGGGGGACAAAACTATGGCTACACCTTC.

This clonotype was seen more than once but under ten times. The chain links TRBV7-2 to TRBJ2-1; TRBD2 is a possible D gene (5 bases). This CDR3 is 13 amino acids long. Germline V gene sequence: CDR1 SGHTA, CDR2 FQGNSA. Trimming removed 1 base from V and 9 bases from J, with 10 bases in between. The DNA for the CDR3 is TGTGCCAGCAGCTTAGGGGTGGCGGGTGAGCAGTTCTTC. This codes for CASSLGVAGEQFF.